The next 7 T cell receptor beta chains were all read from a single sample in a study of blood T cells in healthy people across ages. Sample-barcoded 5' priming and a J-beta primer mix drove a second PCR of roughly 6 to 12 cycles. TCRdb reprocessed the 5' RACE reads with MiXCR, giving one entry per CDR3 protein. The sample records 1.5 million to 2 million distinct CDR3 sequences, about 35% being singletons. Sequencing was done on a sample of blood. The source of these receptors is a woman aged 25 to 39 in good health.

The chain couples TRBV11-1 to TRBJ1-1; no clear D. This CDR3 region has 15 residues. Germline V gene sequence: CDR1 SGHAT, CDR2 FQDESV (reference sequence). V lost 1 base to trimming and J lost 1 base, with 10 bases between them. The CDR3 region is CASSLVEGWNTEAFF. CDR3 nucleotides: TGTGCCAGCAGCTTAGTGGAGGGTTGGAACACTGAAGCTTTCTTT.

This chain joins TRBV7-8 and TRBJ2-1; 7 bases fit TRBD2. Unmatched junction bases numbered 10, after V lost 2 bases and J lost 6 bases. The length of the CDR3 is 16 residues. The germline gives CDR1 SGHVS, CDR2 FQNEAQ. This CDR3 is CASSLLVGGPLNEQFF. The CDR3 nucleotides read TGTGCCAGCAGCTTATTGGTGGGAGGGCCCCTCAATGAGCAGTTCTTC. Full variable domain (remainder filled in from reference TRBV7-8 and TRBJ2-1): GAGVSQSPRYKVAKRGQDVALRCDPISGHVSLFWYQQALGQGPEFLTYFQNEAQLDKSGLPSDRFFAERPEGSVSTLKIQRTQQEDSAVYLCASSLLVGGPLNEQFFGPGTRLTVL.

The CDR3 DNA sequence: TGTGCCAGCAGTTTAAGGCCCGACTATGGCTACACCTTC. Protein: CASSLRPDYGYTF. The rearrangement joins TRBV27 to TRBJ1-2; D ambiguous. Trimming took 2 bases from V and 3 from J, leaving 7 bases between them. Germline V gene lookup returns CDR1 MNHEY and CDR2 SMNVEV (reference sequence). The CDR3 sequence is 13 residues long.

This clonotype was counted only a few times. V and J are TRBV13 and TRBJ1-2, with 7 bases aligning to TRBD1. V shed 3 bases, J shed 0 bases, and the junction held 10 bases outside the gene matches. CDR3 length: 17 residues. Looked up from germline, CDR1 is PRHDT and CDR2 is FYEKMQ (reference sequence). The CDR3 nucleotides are TGTGCCAGCAGCTTGTCCGGGACAGAGCTCCCTAACTATGGCTACACCTTC. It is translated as CASSLSGTELPNYGYTF.

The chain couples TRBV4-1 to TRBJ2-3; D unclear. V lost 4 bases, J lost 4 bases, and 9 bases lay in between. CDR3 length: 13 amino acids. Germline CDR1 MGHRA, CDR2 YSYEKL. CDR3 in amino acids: CASSLIHPDTQYF. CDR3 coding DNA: TGCGCCAGCAGCCTTATCCATCCAGATACGCAGTATTTT.

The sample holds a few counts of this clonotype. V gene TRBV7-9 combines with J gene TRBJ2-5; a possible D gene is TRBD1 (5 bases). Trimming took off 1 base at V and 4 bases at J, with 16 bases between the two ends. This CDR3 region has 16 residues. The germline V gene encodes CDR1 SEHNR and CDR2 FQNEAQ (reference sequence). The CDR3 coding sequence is TGTGCCAGCAGCTTAGGGGTGAACAGAAGGGGAGAGACCCAGTACTTC. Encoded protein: CASSLGVNRRGETQYF. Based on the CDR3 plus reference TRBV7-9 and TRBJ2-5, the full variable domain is DTGVSQNPRHKITKRGQNVTFRCDPISEHNRLYWYRQTLGQGPEFLTYFQNEAQLEKSRLLSDRFSAERPKGSFSTLEIQRTEQGDSAMYLCASSLGVNRRGETQYFGPGTRLLVL.

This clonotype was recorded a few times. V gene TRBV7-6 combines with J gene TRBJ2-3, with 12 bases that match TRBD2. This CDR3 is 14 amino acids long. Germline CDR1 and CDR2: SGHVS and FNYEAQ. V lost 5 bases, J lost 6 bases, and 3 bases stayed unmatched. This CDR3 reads CASSTGTSGDTQYF. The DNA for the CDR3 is TGTGCCAGCAGCACGGGGACTAGCGGGGATACGCAGTATTTT.